These 10 T cell receptor beta chains were sequenced from one sample in a study of human CD8 memory T cell subsets. By UMI-labeled 5' RACE, the TCR beta libraries were made. For each CDR3 protein, TCRdb gives one entry from its re-call of the 5' RACE reads, without DNA. Listed are about 17,000 distinct CDR3 sequences; about 5% falls within the top ten. The sample was CD8+ stem-like memory T cells (TSCM and TCM) sorted from PBMCs. The subset is: stem-like memory CD8 T cells (TSTEM), CCR7+ PD-1- TIGIT-. Every receptor here comes from a human donor in good health.

The rearrangement uses TRBV5-4 and TRBJ2-2; TCRdb indicates TRBD1, and absent DNA this call remains unverified. The CDR3 has 14 amino acids. CDR1 is SGHNT and CDR2 is YYREEE in the germline V gene (reference sequence). This chain's CDR3 is CASSLGTGSGELFF.

The chain links TRBV4-1 to TRBJ2-7; TCRdb's assignment of TRBD1 cannot be checked, as there is no DNA. There are 16 residues in the CDR3. CDR1 and CDR2 from the germline V gene are MGHRA and YSYEKL. The CDR3 reads CASSRTLGQGAYEQYF.

V gene TRBV20-1 combines with J gene TRBJ1-5; TCRdb picks TRBD1, but there is no DNA to check that call. The CDR3 loop spans 19 amino acids. Germline V lookup: CDR1 DFQATT, CDR2 SNEGSKA (reference sequence). The CDR3 here is CSARPVTSTGEAGNQPQHF.

The rearrangement joins TRBV28 to TRBJ2-3; as DNA is missing, the TRBD1 call by TCRdb cannot be tested. Germline loops: CDR1 MDHEN, CDR2 SYDVKM. The CDR3 spans 15 residues. This CDR3 is CASSLGQTSTDTQYF.

The chain recombines TRBV7-9 with TRBJ2-7; the D call of TRBD1 rests on TCRdb alone, since no DNA is present to check it. This CDR3 contains 17 residues. Germline V lookup: CDR1 SEHNR, CDR2 FQNEAQ (reference sequence). The CDR3: CASSLQTTGRKSYEQYF.

This clonotype is deemed medium-sized by its frequency. V gene TRBV5-1 combines with J gene TRBJ1-4. Germline V gene sequence: CDR1 SGHRS, CDR2 YFSETQ. CDR3 length: 14 residues. The CDR3 is CASSLEYRSEKLFF.

The rearrangement links TRBV2 to TRBJ2-7. The CDR3 covers 12 residues. Germline V gene data show CDR1 as SNHLY and CDR2 as FYNNEI. The CDR3 loop reads CASSDYENEQYF.

This chain uses TRBV7-3 with TRBJ2-2; TCRdb outputs TRBD1, but without DNA this stays unchecked. This CDR3 has 14 residues. Germline assignment: CDR1 SGHTA and CDR2 FQGTGA. The CDR3 sequence: CASSLNRGGGELFF.

The chain carries TRBV28 and TRBJ1-1. The germline V gene has CDR1 MDHEN and CDR2 SYDVKM. This CDR3 is built from 11 residues. CDR3 region: CASSRSAEAFF.

The chain uses TRBV19 and TRBJ2-7. CDR3 length: 14 residues. CDR1 LNHDA and CDR2 SQIVND come from the germline V gene (reference sequence). This CDR3 reads CASSAGTGSYEQYF.